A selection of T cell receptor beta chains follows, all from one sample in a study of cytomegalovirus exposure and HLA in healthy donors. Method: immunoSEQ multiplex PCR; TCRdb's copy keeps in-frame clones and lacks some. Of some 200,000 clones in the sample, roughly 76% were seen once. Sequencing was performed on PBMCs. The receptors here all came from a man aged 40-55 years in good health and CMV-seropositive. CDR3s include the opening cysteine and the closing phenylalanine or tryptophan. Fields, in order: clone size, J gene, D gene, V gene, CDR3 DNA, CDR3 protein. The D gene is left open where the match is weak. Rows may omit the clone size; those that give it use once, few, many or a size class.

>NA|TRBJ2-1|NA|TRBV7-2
TGTGCCAGCAGCTTAAATTACAGGAACAATGAGCAGTTCTTC
CASSLNYRNNEQFF
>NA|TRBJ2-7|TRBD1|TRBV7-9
TGTGCCAGCAGCCCGCGACAGGGGGGGCCCTACGAGCAGTACTTC
CASSPRQGGPYEQYF
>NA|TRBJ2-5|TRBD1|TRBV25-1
TGTGCCAGCGCCACAGGGGGCTATGAGGAGACCCAGTACTTC
CASATGGYEETQYF
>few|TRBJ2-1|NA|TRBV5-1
TGCGCCAGCAGCTTGGGGCGGTCCCCCCAGTTCTTC
CASSLGRSPQFF
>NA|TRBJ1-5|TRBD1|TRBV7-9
TGTTCCAGCAGCTTGACAGGGGGGGATAGCAATCAGCCCCAGCATTTT
CSSSLTGGDSNQPQHF
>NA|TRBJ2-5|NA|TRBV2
TGTGCCAGCAGTGTGGCGGCAAGCCTCCAAGAGACCCAGTACTTC
CASSVAASLQETQYF
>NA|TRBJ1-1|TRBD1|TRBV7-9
TGTGCCAGCAGCAGACAGGGGAGCCTTGAAGCTTTCTTT
CASSRQGSLEAFF
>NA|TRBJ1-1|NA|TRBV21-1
TGTGCCAGCAGCGACCAGGGGGCGACTGAAGCTTTCTTT
CASSDQGATEAFF
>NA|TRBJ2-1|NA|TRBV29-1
TGCAGCGTTGCCAGCTCCTACAATGAGCAGTTCTTC
CSVASSYNEQFF
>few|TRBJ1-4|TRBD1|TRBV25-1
TGTGCCAGCAACGGAGGACAGGGTAATGAAAAACTGTTTTTT
CASNGGQGNEKLFF
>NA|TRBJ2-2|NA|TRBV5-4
TGTGCCAGCAGCTTTTTCAGGGTTGACGGGGAGCTGTTTTTT
CASSFFRVDGELFF
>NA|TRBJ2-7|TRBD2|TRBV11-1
TGTGCCAGCAGCTTAGACCGGACTAGCGGCCACGAGCAGTACTTC
CASSLDRTSGHEQYF
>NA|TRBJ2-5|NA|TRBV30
TGTGCCTGGAGTGTACAGGGAGCAGAGACCCAGTACTTC
CAWSVQGAETQYF
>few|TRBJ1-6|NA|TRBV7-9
TGTGCCAGCAGCTTAATTATGGGGAGGACCCGAGATAGTTCACCCCTCCACTTT
CASSLIMGRTRDSSPLHF
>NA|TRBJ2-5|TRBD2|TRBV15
TGTGCCACCAGCAGAGATCACCAGGGACTAGCGGGGGTTCAAGAGACCCAGTACTTC
CATSRDHQGLAGVQETQYF
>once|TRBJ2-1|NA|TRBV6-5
TGTGCCAGCAGTAAGGACAGAGCCTACAATGAGCAGTTCTTC
CASSKDRAYNEQFF
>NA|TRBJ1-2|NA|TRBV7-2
TGTGCCAGCAGCTTAGCGTTTCGGGGCTACACCTTC
CASSLAFRGYTF
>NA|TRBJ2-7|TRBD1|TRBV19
TGTGCCAGTAGTATTGAGACAGGGAACACCTACGAGCAGTACTTC
CASSIETGNTYEQYF
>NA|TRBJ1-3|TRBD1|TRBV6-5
TGTGCCAGCAGCGCGGGACAGGGGGGAAACACCATATATTTT
CASSAGQGGNTIYF
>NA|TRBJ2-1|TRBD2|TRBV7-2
TGTGCCAGCAGCTTAGCTAGCGGGGGCCGTAGTGAGCAGTTCTTC
CASSLASGGRSEQFF
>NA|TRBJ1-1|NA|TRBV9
TGTGCCAGCAGCGCCGGGGGGATGCACACTGAAGCTTTCTTT
CASSAGGMHTEAFF
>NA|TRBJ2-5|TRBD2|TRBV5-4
TGTGCCAGCAGCGCAAGCGGGGGGGCCGGAGAGACCCAGTACTTC
CASSASGGAGETQYF
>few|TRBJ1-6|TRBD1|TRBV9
TGTGCCAGCAGCCGACAGGGTCTTGGTAATTCACCCCTCCACTTT
CASSRQGLGNSPLHF
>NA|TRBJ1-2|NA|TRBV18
TGTGCCAGCTCACAGTTACAGGGAAGCTACACCTTC
CASSQLQGSYTF
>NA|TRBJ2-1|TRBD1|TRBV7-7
TGTGCTAGCAGCTTGGGGACAGGGTCCAATGAGCAGTTCTTC
CASSLGTGSNEQFF
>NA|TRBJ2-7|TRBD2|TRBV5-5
TGTGCCAGCAGCTGGGTTAGCGGGGGGAACTACGAGCAGTACTTC
CASSWVSGGNYEQYF
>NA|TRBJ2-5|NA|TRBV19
TGTGCCAGTAGTATAGGAGGCAACCAAGAGACCCAGTACTTC
CASSIGGNQETQYF
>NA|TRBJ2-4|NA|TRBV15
TGTGCCACCAGCAGAGACAGACTAGCCAAAAACATTCAGTACTTC
CATSRDRLAKNIQYF
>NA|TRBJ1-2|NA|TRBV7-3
TGTGCCAGCAGCTTCACAAGTCTGGTTAACTATGGCTACACCTTC
CASSFTSLVNYGYTF
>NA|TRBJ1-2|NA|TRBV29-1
TGCAGCGTGGGGGAGGACTTCAGGCACACCTTC
CSVGEDFRHTF
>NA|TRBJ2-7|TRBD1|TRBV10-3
TGTGCCACAGGGACCGGGACAGACCACTACGAGCAGTACTTC
CATGTGTDHYEQYF
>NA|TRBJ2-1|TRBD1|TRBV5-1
TGCGCCAGCAGCTCGATCGAGACAGGGAAGCAGTTCTTC
CASSSIETGKQFF
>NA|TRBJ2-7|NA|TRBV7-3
TGTGCCAGCAGCTTAAAGGGGGTAGGCTCCTACGAGCAGTACTTC
CASSLKGVGSYEQYF
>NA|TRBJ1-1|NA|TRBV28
TGTGCCAGCAGTTCCTTGAGCACTGAAGCTTTCTTT
CASSSLSTEAFF
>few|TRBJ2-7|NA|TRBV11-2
TGTGCCAGCAGCCCACAGGGTCTGGGAGCAGACGAGCAGTACTTC
CASSPQGLGADEQYF
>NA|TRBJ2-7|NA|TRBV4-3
TGCGCCAGCAGCCCCGGGGGGCGCTCCTACGAGCAGTACTTC
CASSPGGRSYEQYF
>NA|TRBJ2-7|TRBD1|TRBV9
TGTGCCAGCAGCGGGGCGGGGACAGGTGAGCAGTACTTC
CASSGAGTGEQYF